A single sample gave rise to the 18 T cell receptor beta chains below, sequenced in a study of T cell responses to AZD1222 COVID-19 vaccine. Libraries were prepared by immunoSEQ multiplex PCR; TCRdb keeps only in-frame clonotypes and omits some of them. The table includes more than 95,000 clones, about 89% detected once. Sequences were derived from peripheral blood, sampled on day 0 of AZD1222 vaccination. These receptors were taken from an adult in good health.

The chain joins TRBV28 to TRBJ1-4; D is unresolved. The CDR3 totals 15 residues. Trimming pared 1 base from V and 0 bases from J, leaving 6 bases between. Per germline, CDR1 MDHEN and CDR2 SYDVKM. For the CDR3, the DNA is TGTGCCAGCAGTTTATTAGCTTCAACTAATGAAAAACTGTTTTTT. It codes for CASSLLASTNEKLFF.

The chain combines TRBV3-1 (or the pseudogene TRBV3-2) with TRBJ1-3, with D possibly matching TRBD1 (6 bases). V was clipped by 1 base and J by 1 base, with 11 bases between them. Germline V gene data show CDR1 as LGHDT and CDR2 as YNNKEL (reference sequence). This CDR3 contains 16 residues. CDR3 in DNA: TGTGCCAGCAGCCAAGTGGACAGATTTTCTGGAAACACCATATATTTT. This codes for CASSQVDRFSGNTIYF.

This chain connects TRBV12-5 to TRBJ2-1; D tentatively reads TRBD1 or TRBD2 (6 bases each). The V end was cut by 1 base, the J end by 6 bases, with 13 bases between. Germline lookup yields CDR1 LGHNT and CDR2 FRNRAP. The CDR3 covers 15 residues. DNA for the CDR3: TGTGCTAGTGGTTTGGGTCGAAAGGGGGGCAATGAGCAGTTCTTC. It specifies CASGLGRKGGNEQFF.

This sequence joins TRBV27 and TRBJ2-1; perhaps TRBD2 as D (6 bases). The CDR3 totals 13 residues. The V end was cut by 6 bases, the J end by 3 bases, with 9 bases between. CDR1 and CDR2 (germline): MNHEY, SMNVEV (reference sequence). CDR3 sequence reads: CASRGTVYNEQFF. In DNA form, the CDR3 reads TGTGCCAGCAGGGGGACTGTCTACAATGAGCAGTTCTTC.

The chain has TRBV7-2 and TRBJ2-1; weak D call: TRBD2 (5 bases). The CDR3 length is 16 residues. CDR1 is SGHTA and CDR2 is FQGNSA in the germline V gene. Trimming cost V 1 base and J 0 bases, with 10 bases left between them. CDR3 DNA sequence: TGTGCCAGCAGCTTAGAATTCAGCGGCTCCTACAATGAGCAGTTCTTC. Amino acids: CASSLEFSGSYNEQFF.

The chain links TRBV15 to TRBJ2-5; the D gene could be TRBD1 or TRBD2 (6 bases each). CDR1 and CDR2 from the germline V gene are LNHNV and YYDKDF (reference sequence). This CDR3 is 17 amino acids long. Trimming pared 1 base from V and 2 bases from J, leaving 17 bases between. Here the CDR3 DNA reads TGTGCCACCAGCAGAGGTATGGGGGGCGCGATTCAAGAGACCCAGTACTTC. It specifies CATSRGMGGAIQETQYF.

The CDR3 DNA reads TGTGCCAGCCTCGGGAGTAGCGGACTAGCCAAAAACATTCAGTACTTC. This gives the protein CASLGSSGLAKNIQYF. This rearrangement joins TRBV25-1 to TRBJ2-4; possibly TRBD2 for D (6 bases). The V gene lost 8 bases and the J gene lost 0 bases, with 17 bases spanning the gap. CDR1 MGHDK and CDR2 SYGVNS come from the germline V gene. This CDR3 is 16 amino acids long.

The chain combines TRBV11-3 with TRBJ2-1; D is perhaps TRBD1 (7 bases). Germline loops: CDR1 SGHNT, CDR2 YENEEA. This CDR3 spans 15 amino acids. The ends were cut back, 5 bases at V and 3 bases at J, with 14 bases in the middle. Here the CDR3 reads CASSLGGGSYNEQFF. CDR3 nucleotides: TGTGCCAGCAGCCTCGGAGGGGGCAGCTACAATGAGCAGTTCTTC. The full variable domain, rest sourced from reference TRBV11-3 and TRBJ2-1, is EAGVVQSPRYKIIEKKQPVAFWCNPISGHNTLYWYLQNLGQGPELLIRYENEEAVDDSQLPKDRFSAERLKGVDSTLKIQPAELGDSAVYLCASSLGGGSYNEQFFGPGTRLTVL.

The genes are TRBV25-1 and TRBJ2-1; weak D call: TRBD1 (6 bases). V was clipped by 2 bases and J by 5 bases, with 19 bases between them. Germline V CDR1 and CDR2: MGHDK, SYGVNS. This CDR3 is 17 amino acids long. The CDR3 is CASSEELEKGDNNEQFF. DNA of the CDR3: TGTGCCAGCAGTGAAGAGTTGGAGAAGGGGGATAACAATGAGCAGTTCTTC. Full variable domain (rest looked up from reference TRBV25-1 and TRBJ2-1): EADIYQTPRYLVIGTGKKITLECSQTMGHDKMYWYQQDPGMELHLIHYSYGVNSTEKGDLSSESTVSRIRTEHFPLTLESARPSHTSQYLCASSEELEKGDNNEQFFGPGTRLTVL.

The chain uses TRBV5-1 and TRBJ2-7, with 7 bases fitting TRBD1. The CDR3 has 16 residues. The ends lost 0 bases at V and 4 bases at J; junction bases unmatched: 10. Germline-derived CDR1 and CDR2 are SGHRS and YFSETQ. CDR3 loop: CASSLGPPGQKYEQYF. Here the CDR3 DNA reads TGCGCCAGCAGCTTGGGTCCTCCGGGACAGAAATACGAGCAGTACTTC.

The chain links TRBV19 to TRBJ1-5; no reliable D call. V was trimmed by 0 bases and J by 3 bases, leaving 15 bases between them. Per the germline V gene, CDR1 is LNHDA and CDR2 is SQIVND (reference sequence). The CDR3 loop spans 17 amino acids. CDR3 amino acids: CASSIDPSGMNNQPQHF. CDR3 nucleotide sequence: TGTGCCAGTAGTATAGATCCGTCCGGGATGAACAATCAGCCCCAGCATTTT.

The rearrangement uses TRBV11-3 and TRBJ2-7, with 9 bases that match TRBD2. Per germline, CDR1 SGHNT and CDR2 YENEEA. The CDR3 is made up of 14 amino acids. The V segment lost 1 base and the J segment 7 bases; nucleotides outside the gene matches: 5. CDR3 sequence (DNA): TGTGCCAGCAGCTTAGCTGGACTAGCGTATGAGCAGTACTTC. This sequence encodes CASSLAGLAYEQYF. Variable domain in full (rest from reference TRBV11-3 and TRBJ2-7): EAGVVQSPRYKIIEKKQPVAFWCNPISGHNTLYWYLQNLGQGPELLIRYENEEAVDDSQLPKDRFSAERLKGVDSTLKIQPAELGDSAVYLCASSLAGLAYEQYFGPGTRLTVT.

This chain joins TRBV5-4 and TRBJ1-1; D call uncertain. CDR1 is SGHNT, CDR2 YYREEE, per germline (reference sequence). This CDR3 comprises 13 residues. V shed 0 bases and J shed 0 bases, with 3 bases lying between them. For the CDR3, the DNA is TGTGCCAGCAGCTTGGATATGAACACTGAAGCTTTCTTT. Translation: CASSLDMNTEAFF.

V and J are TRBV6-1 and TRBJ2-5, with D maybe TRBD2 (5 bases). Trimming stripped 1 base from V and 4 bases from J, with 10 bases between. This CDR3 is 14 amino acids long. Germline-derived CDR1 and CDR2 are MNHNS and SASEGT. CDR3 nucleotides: TGTGCCAGCAGTGAAGGAGAGGACTTAGAGACCCAGTACTTC. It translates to CASSEGEDLETQYF.

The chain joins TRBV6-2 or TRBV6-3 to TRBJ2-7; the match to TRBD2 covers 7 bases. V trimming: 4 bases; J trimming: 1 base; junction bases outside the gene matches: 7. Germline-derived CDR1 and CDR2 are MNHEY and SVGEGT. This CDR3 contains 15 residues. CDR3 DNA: TGTGCCAGCAGTTTACGGGGGGACGGGTCCTACGAGCAGTACTTC. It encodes CASSLRGDGSYEQYF.

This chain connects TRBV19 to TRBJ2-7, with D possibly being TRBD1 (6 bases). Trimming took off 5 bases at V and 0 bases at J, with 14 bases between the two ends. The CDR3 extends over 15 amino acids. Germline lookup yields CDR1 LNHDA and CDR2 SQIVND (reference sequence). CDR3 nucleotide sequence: TGTGCCAGTAGTCCCTGGGACATGAGCTCCTACGAGCAGTACTTC. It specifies CASSPWDMSSYEQYF.

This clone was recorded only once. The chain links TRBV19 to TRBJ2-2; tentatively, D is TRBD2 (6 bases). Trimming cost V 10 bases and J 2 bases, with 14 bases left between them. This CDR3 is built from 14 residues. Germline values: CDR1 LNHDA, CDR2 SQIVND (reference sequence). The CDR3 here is CATTRGANTGELFF. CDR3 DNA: TGTGCCACCACCCGCGGGGCTAACACCGGGGAGCTGTTTTTT. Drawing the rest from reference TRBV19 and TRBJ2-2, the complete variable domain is DGGITQSPKYLFRKEGQNVTLSCEQNLNHDAMYWYRQDPGQGLRLIYYSQIVNDFQKGDIAEGYSVSREKKESFPLTVTSAQKNPTAFYLCATTRGANTGELFFGEGSRLTVL.

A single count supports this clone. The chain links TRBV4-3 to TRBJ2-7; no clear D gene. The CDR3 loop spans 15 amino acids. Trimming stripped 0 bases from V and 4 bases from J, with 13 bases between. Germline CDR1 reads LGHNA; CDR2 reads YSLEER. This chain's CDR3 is CASSQEGSRVYEQYF. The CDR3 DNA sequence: TGCGCCAGCAGCCAAGAGGGCTCCCGGGTATACGAGCAGTACTTC.